This T cell receptor beta chain emerged from a study of shared clonotypes between healthy human individuals (dated by TCRdb to 2018 to 2020). Describing the broader study: Three men and a couple of women, aged 18 to 49 years, made up the cohort. Each donor's leukapheresis produced roughly between about 0.9 and 9.5 billion PBMCs. For each donor, CD4 naive and CD4 memory were each given three plates, CD8 naive was given two plates, and CD8 memory was given one plate. To estimate repertoire size and how much clonotype sharing occurs between individuals, the study deeply sequenced the blood TCR repertoires of 4 to 6 healthy adults. Different laboratories and diverse techniques were used to prepare libraries and sequence TCR repertoires, to increase sequencing depth and limit assay-specific biases.

Broader findings and caveats from the paper: Based on pairwise subsampling, the degree of clonotype sharing among donors was expected to be affected by sequencing depth. The genetic and exposure-history diversity represented was limited by the small number of donors. Incomplete sequencing was indicated by rarefaction of sorted-subset datasets, despite the large sequencing depth. Larger estimated clonotype richness was generally found for naive subsets than for memory subsets. When a few donors were compared, the shared fraction of clonotypes was about 5.2% for naive CD4, roughly 3.4% for naive CD8, 2% to 2.5% for memory CD4, and around 0.4% for memory CD8. Compared with non-shared clonotypes, clonotypes shared by all four sorted-subset donors had higher generation probabilities. Only blood was sampled, and tissue TCR repertoires likely differ from those in blood.

Regarding this clone: Its target antigen remains unknown. No per-base quality is available; no much larger clone lies one base away. Other DNA sequences in the same sample also yield this CDR3.

TCR CDR3 regions were amplified from genomic DNA by multiplex PCR using the deep immunoSEQ assay. Genomic DNA extracted from each cell subset was distributed evenly over all wells of several immunoSEQ 96-well plates, and each plate served as one replicate. For sorted subsets, roughly 200 ng genomic DNA, equal to tens of thousands of T cell genomes, was loaded into each replicate PCR. Purified libraries were measured with a Qubit 3.0 fluorometer, size-checked on a Bioanalyzer 2100, and measured again with the KAPA Library Quantification kit. A separate single-read 150-cycle Illumina NextSeq 550 flow cell was used to sequence each immunoSEQ 96-well plate. As for the authors' bioinformatics: The immunoSEQ output contained only junctional sequences without quality scores, so filtering could not match that applied to full-length reads. To assign V/J genes and CDR3, sequences were annotated against IMGT germline references using PyIR, a Python wrapper for IgBLAST v1.9. Any read was removed if the V/J assignment was weak (E-value above 1e-6), the CDR3 was missing, or the read contained stop codons, out-of-frame junctions, or ambiguous translated residues. A V3J clonotype was defined by an identical inferred V gene, J gene, and CDR3 amino acid sequence. To compute the percentage overlap between repertoires, the number of shared unique clonotypes was divided by the size of the smaller repertoire. Three approaches were used to assess repertoire richness: RTK rarefaction, the Chao1 estimator, and Recon v2.1 estimates of unobserved clonotypes. For all TCRbeta clonotypes obtained by the gDNA method from a handful of donors, generation probabilities were computed with OLGA. TCRdb mirrors the immuneACCESS table, restricted to in-frame sequences. Some clones are absent from its copies; in checked studies, under half trace to an unresolved V gene, and the reason for the others is unknown. The D gene and trimming were derived from the DNA, and the V and J assignments and clone size from that table. The sample table records some 2 million clones; roughly 95% of these occur just once. 0.13% of the sample lies in the top ten.

Donors were healthy HIV-negative adults with no recently reported acute infections or vaccinations. All donors were Caucasian adults living in Nashville, Tennessee, USA. Magnetic negative selection was used to enrich CD4+ T cells, after which naive cells were positively selected on CD45RA and the negative fraction became the memory subset. After blood collection by leukapheresis, PBMCs were isolated using Ficoll-Histopaque density gradient centrifugation and then cryopreserved in the vapor phase of liquid nitrogen. Purity and quantity of every magnetically sorted T cell population were checked by analytical flow cytometry. Genomic DNA was isolated from every sorted fraction and measured by UV absorbance on a Nanodrop 2000c. The germline V gene encodes CDR1 SGHRS and CDR2 YFSETQ. The cysteine opens and the phenylalanine closes a CDR3 of 14 amino acids. Solely the CDR3 DNA is kept, with 42 bases framed from the first base. Compared with germline, V lacks 0 bases and J lacks 2 bases; bases without a gene match: 1.

Source material: naive CD4+ T cells sorted from blood. The sample's cell subset or site label, in plain terms: CD45RA+ positively selected. The TCR was taken from a young man in good health. The rearrangement combines TRBV5-1 with TRBJ2-5; TRBD1 lines up with 7 middle nucleotides. The CDR3 amino acid sequence is: CASSLEGAQETQYF. The nucleotides are TGCGCCAGCAGCTTGGAGGGGGCTCAAGAGACCCAGTACTTC.